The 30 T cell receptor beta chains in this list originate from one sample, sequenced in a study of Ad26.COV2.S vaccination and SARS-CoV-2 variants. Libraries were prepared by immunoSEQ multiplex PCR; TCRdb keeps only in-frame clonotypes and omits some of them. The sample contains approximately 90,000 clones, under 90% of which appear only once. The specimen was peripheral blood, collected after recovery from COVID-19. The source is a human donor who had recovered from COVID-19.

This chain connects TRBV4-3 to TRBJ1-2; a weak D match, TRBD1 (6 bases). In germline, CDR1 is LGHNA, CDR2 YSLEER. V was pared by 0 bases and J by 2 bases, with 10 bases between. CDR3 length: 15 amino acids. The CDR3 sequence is CASSQDLRGNYGYTF. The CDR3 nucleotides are TGCGCCAGCAGCCAAGATCTCAGGGGCAACTATGGCTACACCTTC.

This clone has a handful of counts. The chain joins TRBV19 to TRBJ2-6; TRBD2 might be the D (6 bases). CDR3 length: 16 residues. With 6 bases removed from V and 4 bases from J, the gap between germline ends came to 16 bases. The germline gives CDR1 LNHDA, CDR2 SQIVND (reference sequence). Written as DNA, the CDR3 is TGTGCCAGTAGCCCCGTTGGGGGGTCGGGGGCCAACGTCCTGACTTTC. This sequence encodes CASSPVGGSGANVLTF.

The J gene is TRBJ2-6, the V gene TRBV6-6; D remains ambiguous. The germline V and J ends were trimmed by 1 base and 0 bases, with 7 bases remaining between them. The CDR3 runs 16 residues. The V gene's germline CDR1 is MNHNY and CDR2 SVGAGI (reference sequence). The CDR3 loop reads CASSYLRASGANVLTF. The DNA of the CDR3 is TGTGCCAGCAGTTACTTACGGGCCTCTGGGGCCAACGTCCTGACTTTC.

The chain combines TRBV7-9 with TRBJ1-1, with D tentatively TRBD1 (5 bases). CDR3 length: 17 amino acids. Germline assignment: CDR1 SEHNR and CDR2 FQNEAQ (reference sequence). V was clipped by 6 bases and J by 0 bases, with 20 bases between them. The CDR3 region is CASSSRGRGPMNTEAFF. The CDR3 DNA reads TGTGCCAGCAGTTCAAGAGGTAGGGGACCAATGAACACTGAAGCTTTCTTT.

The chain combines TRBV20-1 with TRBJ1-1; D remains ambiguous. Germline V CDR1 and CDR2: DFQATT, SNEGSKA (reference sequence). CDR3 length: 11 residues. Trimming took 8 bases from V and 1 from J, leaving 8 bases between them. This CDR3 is CSRTENTEAFF. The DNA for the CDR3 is TGCAGTCGAACGGAGAACACTGAAGCTTTCTTT.

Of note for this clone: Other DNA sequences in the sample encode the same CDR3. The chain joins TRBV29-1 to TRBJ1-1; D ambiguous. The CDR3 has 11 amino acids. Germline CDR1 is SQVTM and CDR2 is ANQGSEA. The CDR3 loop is CSVVGNTEAFF. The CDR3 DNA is TGCAGTGTGGTAGGGAACACTGAAGCTTTCTTT.

CDR3 coding DNA: TGTGCCAGCAGCGTTAGCGGGACAGCCGGGGAGCTGTTTTTT. Translation: CASSVSGTAGELFF. The chain joins TRBV9 to TRBJ2-2; D perhaps matches TRBD2 (8 bases). V gave up 2 bases and J gave up 6 bases, with 11 bases separating them. This CDR3 region has 14 residues. Germline loops: CDR1 SGDLS, CDR2 YYNGEE. The full variable domain, in which reference TRBV9 and TRBJ2-2 provide the parts outside the CDR3, is DSGVTQTPKHLITATGQRVTLRCSPRSGDLSVYWYQQSLDQGLQFLIQYYNGEERAKGNILERFSAQQFPDLHSELNLSSLELGDSALYFCASSVSGTAGELFFGEGSRLTVL.

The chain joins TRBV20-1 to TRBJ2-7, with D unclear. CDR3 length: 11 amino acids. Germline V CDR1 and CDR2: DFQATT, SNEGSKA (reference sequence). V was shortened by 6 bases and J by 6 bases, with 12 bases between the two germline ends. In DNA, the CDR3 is TGCAGTGCGAGTGATGGCGGCGAGCAGTACTTC. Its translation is CSASDGGEQYF.

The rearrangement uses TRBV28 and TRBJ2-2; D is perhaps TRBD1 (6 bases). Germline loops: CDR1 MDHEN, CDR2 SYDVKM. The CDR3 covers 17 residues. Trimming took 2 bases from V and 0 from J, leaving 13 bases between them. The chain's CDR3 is CASSLARDTSNTGELFF. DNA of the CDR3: TGTGCCAGCAGTTTAGCCCGGGACACTTCGAACACCGGGGAGCTGTTTTTT. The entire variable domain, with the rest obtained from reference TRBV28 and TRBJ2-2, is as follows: DVKVTQSSRYLVKRTGEKVFLECVQDMDHENMFWYRQDPGLGLRLIYFSYDVKMKEKGDIPEGYSVSREKKERFSLILESASTNQTSMYLCASSLARDTSNTGELFFGEGSRLTVL.

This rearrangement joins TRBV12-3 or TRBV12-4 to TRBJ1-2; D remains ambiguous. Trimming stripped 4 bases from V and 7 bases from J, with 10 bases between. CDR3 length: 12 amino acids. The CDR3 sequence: CASSSPGRGYTF. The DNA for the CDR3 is TGTGCCAGCAGTTCACCTGGTCGTGGCTACACCTTC.

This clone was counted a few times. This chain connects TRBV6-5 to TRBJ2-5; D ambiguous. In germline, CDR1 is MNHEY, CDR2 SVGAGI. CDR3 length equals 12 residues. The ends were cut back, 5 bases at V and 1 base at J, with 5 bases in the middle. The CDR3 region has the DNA TGTGCCAGCAGTCTACGCCAAGAGACCCAGTACTTC. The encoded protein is CASSLRQETQYF.

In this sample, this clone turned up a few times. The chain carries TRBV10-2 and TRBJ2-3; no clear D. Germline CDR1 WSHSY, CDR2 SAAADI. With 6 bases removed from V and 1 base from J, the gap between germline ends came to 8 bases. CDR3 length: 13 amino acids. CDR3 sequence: CASRDSRTDTQYF. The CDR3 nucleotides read TGCGCCAGCAGAGATAGTCGCACAGATACGCAGTATTTT.

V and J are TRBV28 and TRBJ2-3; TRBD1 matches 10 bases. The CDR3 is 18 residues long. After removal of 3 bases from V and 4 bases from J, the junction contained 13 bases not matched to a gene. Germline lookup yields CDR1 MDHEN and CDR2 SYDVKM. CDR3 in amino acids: CASSFFGRQGAEADTQYF. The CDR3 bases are TGTGCCAGCAGTTTTTTTGGGCGACAGGGGGCAGAGGCAGATACGCAGTATTTT.

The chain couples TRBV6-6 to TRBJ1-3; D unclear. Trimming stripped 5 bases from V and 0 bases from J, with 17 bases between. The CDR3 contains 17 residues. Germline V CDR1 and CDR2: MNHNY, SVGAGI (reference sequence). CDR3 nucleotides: TGTGCCAGCAGTCCCTTTCCCGGACCGTTCTCTGGAAACACCATATATTTT. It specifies CASSPFPGPFSGNTIYF.

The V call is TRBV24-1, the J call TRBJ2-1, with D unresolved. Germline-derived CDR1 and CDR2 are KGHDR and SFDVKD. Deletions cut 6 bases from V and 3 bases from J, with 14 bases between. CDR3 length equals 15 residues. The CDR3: CATSSSSRVYNEQFF. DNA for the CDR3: TGTGCCACCAGTTCTTCTTCTCGAGTCTACAATGAGCAGTTCTTC.

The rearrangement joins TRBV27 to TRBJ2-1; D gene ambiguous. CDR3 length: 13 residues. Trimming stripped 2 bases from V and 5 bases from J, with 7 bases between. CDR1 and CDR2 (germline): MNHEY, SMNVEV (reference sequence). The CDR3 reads CASSLVTHNEQFF. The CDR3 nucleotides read TGTGCCAGCAGTTTAGTGACTCACAATGAGCAGTTCTTC.

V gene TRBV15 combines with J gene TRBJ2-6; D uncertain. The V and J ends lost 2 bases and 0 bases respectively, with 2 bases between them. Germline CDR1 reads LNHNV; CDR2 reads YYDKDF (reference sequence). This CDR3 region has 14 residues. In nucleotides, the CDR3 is TGTGCCACCAGCAGAAGCTCTGGGGCCAACGTCCTGACTTTC. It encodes CATSRSSGANVLTF.

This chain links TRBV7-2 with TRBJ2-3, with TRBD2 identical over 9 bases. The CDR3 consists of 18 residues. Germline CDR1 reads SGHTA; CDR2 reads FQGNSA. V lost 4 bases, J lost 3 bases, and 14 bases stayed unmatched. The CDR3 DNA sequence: TGTGCCAGCAGCTCGCAGACTAGCGGAGGGGGTTATACAGATACGCAGTATTTT. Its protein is CASSSQTSGGGYTDTQYF. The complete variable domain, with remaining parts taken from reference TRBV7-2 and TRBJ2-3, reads GAGVSQSPSNKVTEKGKDVELRCDPISGHTALYWYRQSLGQGLEFLIYFQGNSAPDKSGLPSDRFSAERTGGSVSTLTIQRTQQEDSAVYLCASSSQTSGGGYTDTQYFGPGTRLTVL.

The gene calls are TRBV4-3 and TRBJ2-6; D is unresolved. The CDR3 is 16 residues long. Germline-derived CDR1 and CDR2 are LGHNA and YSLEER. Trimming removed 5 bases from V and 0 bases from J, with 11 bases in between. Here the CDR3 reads CASSGRVSSGANVLTF. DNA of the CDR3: TGCGCCAGCAGCGGACGAGTGAGCTCTGGGGCCAACGTCCTGACTTTC.

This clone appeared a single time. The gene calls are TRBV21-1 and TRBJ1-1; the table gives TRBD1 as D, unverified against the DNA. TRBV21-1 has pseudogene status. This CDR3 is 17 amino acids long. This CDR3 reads CASITTGGKKENTEAFF. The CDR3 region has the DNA TGTGCCAGCATCACGACAGGGGGAAAGAAGGAGAACACTGAAGCTTTCTTT.

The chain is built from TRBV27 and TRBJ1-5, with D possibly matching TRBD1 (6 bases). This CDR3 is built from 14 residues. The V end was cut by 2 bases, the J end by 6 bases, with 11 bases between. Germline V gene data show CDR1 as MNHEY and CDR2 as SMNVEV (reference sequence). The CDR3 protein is CASSLNRAGQPQHF. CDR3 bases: TGTGCCAGCAGTTTAAACAGGGCGGGTCAGCCCCAGCATTTT.

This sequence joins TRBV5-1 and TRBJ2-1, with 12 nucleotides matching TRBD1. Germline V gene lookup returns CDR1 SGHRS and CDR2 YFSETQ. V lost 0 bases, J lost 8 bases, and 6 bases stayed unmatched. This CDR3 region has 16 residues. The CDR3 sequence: CASSLDGTGGAYEQFF. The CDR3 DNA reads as TGCGCCAGCAGCTTGGACGGGACAGGGGGCGCATATGAGCAGTTCTTC.

CDR3 nucleotide sequence: TGCGCCAGCAGCTCCCTGGCGGGGGGCCTAGCGGGGTCCTACGAGCAGTACTTC. Translated: CASSSLAGGLAGSYEQYF. This chain links TRBV5-1 with TRBJ2-7, with 9 bases that match TRBD2. CDR3 size: 18 residues. Unmatched junction bases numbered 14, after V lost 3 bases and J lost 1 base. The germline gives CDR1 SGHRS, CDR2 YFSETQ.

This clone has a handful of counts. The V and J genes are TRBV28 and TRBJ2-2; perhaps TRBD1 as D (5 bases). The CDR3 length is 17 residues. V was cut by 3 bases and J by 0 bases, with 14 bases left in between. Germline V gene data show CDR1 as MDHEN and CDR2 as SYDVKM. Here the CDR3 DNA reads TGTGCCAGCAGTTTGATAGGGGCGTCTGCGAACACCGGGGAGCTGTTTTTT. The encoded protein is CASSLIGASANTGELFF.

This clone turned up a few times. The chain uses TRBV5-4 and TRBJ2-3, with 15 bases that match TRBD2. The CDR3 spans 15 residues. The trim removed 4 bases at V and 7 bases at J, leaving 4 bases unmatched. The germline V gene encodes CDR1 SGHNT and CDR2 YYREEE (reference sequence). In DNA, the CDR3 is TGTGCCAGCAGCGGGGGACTAGCGGGAGGAAATACGCAGTATTTT. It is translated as CASSGGLAGGNTQYF. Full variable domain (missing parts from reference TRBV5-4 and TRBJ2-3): ETGVTQSPTHLIKTRGQQVTLRCSSQSGHNTVSWYQQALGQGPQFIFQYYREEENGRGNFPPRFSGLQFPNYSSELNVNALELDDSALYLCASSGGLAGGNTQYFGPGTRLTVL.

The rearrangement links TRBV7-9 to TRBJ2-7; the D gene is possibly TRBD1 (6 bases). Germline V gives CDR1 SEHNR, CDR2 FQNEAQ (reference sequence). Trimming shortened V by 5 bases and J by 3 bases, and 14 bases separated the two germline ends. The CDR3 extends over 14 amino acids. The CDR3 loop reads CASSPEARGYEQYF. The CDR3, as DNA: TGTGCCAGCAGCCCAGAGGCCAGGGGCTACGAGCAGTACTTC. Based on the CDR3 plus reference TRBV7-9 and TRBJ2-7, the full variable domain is DTGVSQNPRHKITKRGQNVTFRCDPISEHNRLYWYRQTLGQGPEFLTYFQNEAQLEKSRLLSDRFSAERPKGSFSTLEIQRTEQGDSAMYLCASSPEARGYEQYFGPGTRLTVT.

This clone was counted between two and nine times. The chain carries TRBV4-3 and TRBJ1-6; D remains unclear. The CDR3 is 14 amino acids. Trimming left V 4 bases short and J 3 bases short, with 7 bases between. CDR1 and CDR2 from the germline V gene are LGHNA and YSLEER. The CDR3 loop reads CASSPDNYNSPLHF. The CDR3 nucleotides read TGCGCCAGCAGCCCTGACAACTATAATTCACCCCTCCACTTT.

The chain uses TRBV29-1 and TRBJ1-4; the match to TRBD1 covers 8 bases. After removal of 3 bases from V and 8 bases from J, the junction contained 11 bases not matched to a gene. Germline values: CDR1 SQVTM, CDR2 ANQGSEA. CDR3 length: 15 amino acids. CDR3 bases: TGCAGCGTTGACTTACCCGAGACAGGGGAGGAAAAACTGTTTTTT. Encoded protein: CSVDLPETGEEKLFF.

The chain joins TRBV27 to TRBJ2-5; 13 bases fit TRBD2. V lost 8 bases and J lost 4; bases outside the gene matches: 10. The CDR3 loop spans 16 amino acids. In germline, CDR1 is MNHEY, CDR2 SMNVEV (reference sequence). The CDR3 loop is CASGWTSGSYGETQYF. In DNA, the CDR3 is TGTGCCAGCGGTTGGACTAGCGGGAGTTATGGAGAGACCCAGTACTTC.

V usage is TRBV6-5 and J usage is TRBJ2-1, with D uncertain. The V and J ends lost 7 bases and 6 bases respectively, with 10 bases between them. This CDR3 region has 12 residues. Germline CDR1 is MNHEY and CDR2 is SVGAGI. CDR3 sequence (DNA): TGTGCCAGCACTAAACGGGTCAATGAGCAGTTCTTC. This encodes CASTKRVNEQFF.